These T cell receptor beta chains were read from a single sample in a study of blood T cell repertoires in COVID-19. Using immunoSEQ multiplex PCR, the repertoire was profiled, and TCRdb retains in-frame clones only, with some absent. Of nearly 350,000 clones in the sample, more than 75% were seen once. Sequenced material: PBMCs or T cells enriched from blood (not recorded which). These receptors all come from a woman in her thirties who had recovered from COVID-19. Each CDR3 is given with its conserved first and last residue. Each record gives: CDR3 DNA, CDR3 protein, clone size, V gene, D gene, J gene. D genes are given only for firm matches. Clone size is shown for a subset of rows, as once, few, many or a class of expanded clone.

TGTGCCAGCAGTGGATCGGGACAGGGCCAGTTCCGAGCTTTCTTT,CASSGSGQGQFRAFF,.,TRBV2,TRBD1,TRBJ1-1
TGTGCCAGCAGCTTGTTTGACAGGGACTACGAGCAGTACTTC,CASSLFDRDYEQYF,.,TRBV5-7,TRBD1,TRBJ2-7
TGCGCCAGCAGCCAAATACAGGGTGATCAGCCCCAGCATTTT,CASSQIQGDQPQHF,.,TRBV4-3,.,TRBJ1-5
TGTGCCAGCAGTGATAGGGGGTCCCAGGATCAGCCCCAGCATTTT,CASSDRGSQDQPQHF,.,TRBV28,.,TRBJ1-5
TGTGCCAGCAGCTTAGCGCGTGTAGTGGCTGGGGCCAACGTCCTGACTTTC,CASSLARVVAGANVLTF,.,TRBV7-8,.,TRBJ2-6
TGTGCCAGCAGTTTAGTGGGCCAGGGGGAACAGCCCCAGCATTTT,CASSLVGQGEQPQHF,.,TRBV27,TRBD1,TRBJ1-5
TGCGCCAGCAGCTTACCAGGGCATGGAAACACCATATATTTT,CASSLPGHGNTIYF,.,TRBV5-1,.,TRBJ1-3
TGTGCCAGCAGCCCTAGGAGGCAGGGGGCAACAGATACGCAGTATTTT,CASSPRRQGATDTQYF,.,TRBV7-6,TRBD1,TRBJ2-3
TGTGCCATCAGTGCTAGCACAGGGGTGTACACTGAAGCTTTCTTT,CAISASTGVYTEAFF,.,TRBV10-3,TRBD1,TRBJ1-1
TGTGCCAGCGGGAACAGGGGTCGAAATGAGCAGTTCTTC,CASGNRGRNEQFF,.,TRBV2,TRBD1,TRBJ2-1
TGTGCTAGTGGTTTGCCCGTCAGGGCCCCAAATCAGCCCCAGCATTTT,CASGLPVRAPNQPQHF,.,TRBV12-5,.,TRBJ1-5
TGTGCCAGCAGCCTACCTACCCCCCCGGGTTCGAACACCGGGGAGCTGTTTTTT,CASSLPTPPGSNTGELFF,once,TRBV4-2,.,TRBJ2-2
TGCGCCAGCTCCTGGTTATCAGGCCAAGAGACCCAGTACTTC,CASSWLSGQETQYF,.,TRBV5-1,.,TRBJ2-5
TGTGCCAGCAGCCAAGAGACAGGGGGGTATCAGCCCCAGCATTTT,CASSQETGGYQPQHF,.,TRBV4-2,TRBD1,TRBJ1-5
TGTGCCTGGAGTGAGAACAGACAAGAGACCCAGTACTTC,CAWSENRQETQYF,.,TRBV30,.,TRBJ2-5
TGTGCCAGCAGCGAGACAGAAGCTTTCTTT,CASSETEAFF,.,TRBV9,.,TRBJ1-1
TGTGCCAGCAGTTCGGGACTCCTTGGTGGCGGGGAGCTGTTTTTT,CASSSGLLGGGELFF,.,TRBV6-5,.,TRBJ2-2
TGTGCCAGCAGCTTACGGGCAGGGGCCCCTTCACCCCTCCACTTT,CASSLRAGAPSPLHF,.,TRBV7-2,.,TRBJ1-6
TGTGCCAGCAGCTTAAGGGTCTCAGGGAAAGCTTTCTTT,CASSLRVSGKAFF,.,TRBV7-2,.,TRBJ1-1
TGTGCCAGCAGCGTAGCTACGGGGGGGAATAATTCACCCCTCCACTTT,CASSVATGGNNSPLHF,few,TRBV9,.,TRBJ1-6
TGTGCCAGCAGCCTGCAGACAGGGATCACTGAAGCTTTCTTT,CASSLQTGITEAFF,.,TRBV7-6,TRBD1,TRBJ1-1
TGTGCCAGCAGCCCCGTATCGGGGGTGGAGCAGCCCCAGCATTTT,CASSPVSGVEQPQHF,.,TRBV6-5,.,TRBJ1-5
TGTGCCAGCAGAACAGGGGCCTACACCGGGGAGCTGTTTTTT,CASRTGAYTGELFF,.,TRBV2,TRBD1,TRBJ2-2
TGTGCCAGCTCACCGACAGGGGAGTCTAGCAATCAGCCCCAGCATTTT,CASSPTGESSNQPQHF,few,TRBV18,TRBD1,TRBJ1-5
TGTGCCAGCAGCCGGACAGCTAATCAGCCCCAGCATTTT,CASSRTANQPQHF,.,TRBV9,.,TRBJ1-5
TGTGCCAGCATAATCACGACAGATAGCAATCAGCCCCAGCATTTT,CASIITTDSNQPQHF,once,TRBV6-5,.,TRBJ1-5
TGTGCCAGCAGCTTAGGGGCCAGTTTCGGCGAGCAGTACTTC,CASSLGASFGEQYF,few,TRBV7-2,.,TRBJ2-7
TGTGCCAGCAGTTGGGCTTTCGGAAACACCATATATTTT,CASSWAFGNTIYF,.,TRBV27,.,TRBJ1-3
TGTGCCAGCAGCCGGGGGACAGGGACTGACACTGAAGCTTTCTTT,CASSRGTGTDTEAFF,.,TRBV5-4,TRBD1,TRBJ1-1
TGTGCCAGCAGCCGTCCCCGGGACATTGAAGCTTTCTTT,CASSRPRDIEAFF,.,TRBV7-9,.,TRBJ1-1
TGTGCCACCAGTGACCCAACAGGGGGCTCCTACGAGCAGTACTTC,CATSDPTGGSYEQYF,once,TRBV24-1,TRBD1,TRBJ2-7
TGCGCCAGCAGCTTGGGGGTCAGGGGGCCTTTTGTCCCTGTTTCTTACACTGAAGCTTTCTTT,CASSLGVRGPFVPVSYTEAFF,few,TRBV5-1,TRBD1,TRBJ1-1
TGTGCCAGCAGTCCTCGCCGGGACAGCTACTTTGAAGCTTTCTTT,CASSPRRDSYFEAFF,.,TRBV27,TRBD1,TRBJ1-1
TGTGCCAGCATAGGACAGGGTGGAGAGACCCAGTACTTC,CASIGQGGETQYF,.,TRBV2,TRBD1,TRBJ2-5
TGCGCCAGCAGCCTTGCCGACAGGGAGAATCAGCCCCAGCATTTT,CASSLADRENQPQHF,.,TRBV4-1,TRBD1,TRBJ1-5
TGCGCCAGCAGCCTAGGACAGGGGGTTGAAAAACTGTTTTTT,CASSLGQGVEKLFF,.,TRBV5-1,TRBD1,TRBJ1-4
TGTGCCAGCAGCGTAGGGGTCCAGGACAGGGATATCAATGAGCAGTTCTTC,CASSVGVQDRDINEQFF,.,TRBV9,TRBD1,TRBJ2-1
TGTGCCAGCAGTTTCAGTCTTGAAAAACTGTTTTTT,CASSFSLEKLFF,.,TRBV12-3/TRBV12-4,.,TRBJ1-4
TGCGCCAGCAGCCAAGATCGGCAGGGGTTCTGTCATTTT,CASSQDRQGFCHF,.,TRBV4-3,.,TRBJ1-4
TGCGCCAGCAGCCCCTACAGAAAGTCGGCAGATACGCAGTATTTT,CASSPYRKSADTQYF,.,TRBV5-1,.,TRBJ2-3
TGTGCCAGCAGGCCGGGACAGGTGAGGTTAACTGAAGCTTTCTTT,CASRPGQVRLTEAFF,.,TRBV6-5,TRBD1,TRBJ1-1
TGTGCCATCAGTGTGTTCAGGGGCGACACTGAAGCTTTCTTT,CAISVFRGDTEAFF,.,TRBV10-3,.,TRBJ1-1
TGTGCCAGCAGACCGGGACAGGGGAGGCCCCTCCACTTT,CASRPGQGRPLHF,.,TRBV12-3/TRBV12-4,TRBD1,TRBJ1-6
TGTGCCAGCAAGACAGGGGCGGAGGGGAACACTGAAGCTTTCTTT,CASKTGAEGNTEAFF,.,TRBV28,TRBD1,TRBJ1-1
TGTGCCAGCTCACCTGGGACAGGGGCCTACGAGCAGTACTTC,CASSPGTGAYEQYF,.,TRBV18,TRBD1,TRBJ2-7
TGTGCCAGCAGCGCCCGACAGCCTAACTATGGCTACACCTTC,CASSARQPNYGYTF,.,TRBV5-4,.,TRBJ1-2
TGTGCCAGCAGCTTAGCCGCTACAGGGGGCGGTCAGCCCCAGCATTTT,CASSLAATGGGQPQHF,.,TRBV7-2,TRBD1,TRBJ1-5
TGTGCCAGCAGTGAGCGAGCGGGGGGGCTAGAGACCCAGTACTTC,CASSERAGGLETQYF,.,TRBV6-4,TRBD2,TRBJ2-5
TGTGCCAGCAGTTTGGAGGGAGAGACCCAGTACTTC,CASSLEGETQYF,.,TRBV27,.,TRBJ2-5
TGTGCCTGGAGTATAAGACAGGGGTCCATATATTTT,CAWSIRQGSIYF,.,TRBV30,TRBD1,TRBJ1-3
TGTGCCAGCAGGCCCAGGCTTGGCGGGTCACCCCTCCACTTT,CASRPRLGGSPLHF,.,TRBV28,.,TRBJ1-6
TGTGCCACCAGCAGGACTCCGGGACAGGCCCGCCGGAGATGGACTGAAGCTTTCTTT,CATSRTPGQARRRWTEAFF,.,TRBV15,TRBD1,TRBJ1-1
TGTGCCAGCAGCTTGCCACCCGGGACAGGGGGCCACGAGCAGTACTTC,CASSLPPGTGGHEQYF,.,TRBV5-4,TRBD1,TRBJ2-7
TGTGCCAGCAGGATACACGGCGGGGGAGAGACCCAGTACTTC,CASRIHGGGETQYF,once,TRBV6-5,TRBD2,TRBJ2-5
TGTGCCAGCAGTTTACTCCAAAGGGACAGCTATGGCTACACCTTC,CASSLLQRDSYGYTF,.,TRBV28,TRBD1,TRBJ1-2